This TCR beta chain was sequenced in a study of T cell responses to AZD1222 COVID-19 vaccine. Method: immunoSEQ multiplex PCR; TCRdb's copy keeps in-frame clones and lacks some. There are 100,000 to 150,000 clones in the sample; more than 75% occur only once, and roughly a tenth lies in the top ten. The source is an adult in good health. This sample comprised peripheral blood, obtained on day 0 of AZD1222 vaccination.

CDR3 in amino acids: CATSRVKGGVGEQYF. The CDR3 DNA reads as TGTGCCACCAGCAGAGTTAAGGGGGGAGTTGGGGAGCAGTACTTC. V and J are TRBV15 and TRBJ2-7; the D gene could be TRBD1 or TRBD2 (6 bases each). This CDR3 spans 15 amino acids. The germline V gene encodes CDR1 LNHNV and CDR2 YYDKDF (reference sequence). V was shortened by 1 base and J by 7 bases, with 17 bases between the two germline ends.